These 6 T cell receptor beta chains came from one sample sequenced in a study of regulatory T cells in long-lasting Graves disease. Construction of the TCR beta libraries employed iRepertoire HTBI primers in conjunction with Arm-PCR of CDR3 regions. TCRdb processed the multiplex PCR reads anew with MiXCR; each CDR3 protein has one entry. The sample lists over 450,000 distinct CDR3 sequences; 20% to 25% were seen once. Time point of the sample: persistent/refractory GD, antithyroid drugs over 5 years with positive TRAb. The authors made the TCR library using RNA they extracted from PBMCs. This material consisted of peripheral blood mononuclear cells (PBMCs), taken when the disease was refractory, from a patient treated with antithyroid drugs. The origin of the receptors is a female donor with Graves disease.

This chain connects TRBV2 to TRBJ2-7; 9 bases fit TRBD1. This CDR3 has 15 amino acids. CDR1 is SNHLY, CDR2 FYNNEI, per germline. J lost 2 bases, V lost 6 bases, and 8 bases had no gene match. CDR3 sequence: CASSFGTGNTYEQYF. The DNA of the CDR3 is TGTGCCAGCAGCTTCGGGACAGGGAATACCTACGAGCAGTACTTC.

The genes are TRBV6-1 and TRBJ1-1; no firm D call. Germline assignment: CDR1 MNHNS and CDR2 SASEGT. V lost 7 bases and J 2 bases, leaving 11 bases between the germline ends. CDR3 length: 13 residues. The CDR3 loop is CASIQTLNTEAFF. For the CDR3, the DNA is TGTGCCAGCATTCAAACCCTAAACACTGAAGCTTTCTTT.

This clonotype was picked up a small number of times. The V gene is TRBV5-6, the J gene TRBJ1-2, with D tentatively TRBD1 (5 bases). The V gene's germline CDR1 is SGHDT and CDR2 YYEEEE. V shed 0 bases and J shed 4 bases, with 10 bases lying between them. CDR3 length equals 14 residues. The CDR3 DNA follows: TGTGCCAGCAGCTTGGGGACACAAGCCTATGGCTACACCTTC. Translating it yields CASSLGTQAYGYTF.

This clonotype appeared many times. The chain joins TRBV12-3 or TRBV12-4 to TRBJ1-2; 7 positions match TRBD1. The V and J ends lost 2 bases and 4 bases, in that order; junction bases with no gene match: 7. The CDR3 is made up of 15 amino acids. The DNA of the CDR3 is TGTGCCAGCAGTTTAAGGGACAGTCCAATCTATGGCTACACCTTC. It encodes CASSLRDSPIYGYTF.

The chain employs TRBV18 and TRBJ2-7, with D possibly being TRBD2 (5 bases). V was trimmed by 3 bases and J by 4 bases, leaving 10 bases between them. Looked up from germline, CDR1 is KGHSH and CDR2 is LQKENI. The CDR3 totals 13 residues. CDR3 residues: CASSPGVLYEQYF. The DNA of the CDR3 is TGTGCCAGCTCACCCGGGGTTTTGTACGAGCAGTACTTC.

This clonotype has a handful of counts. The chain employs TRBV6-1 and TRBJ2-3, with 11 bases identical to TRBD2. The CDR3 spans 15 residues. Trimming cost V 6 bases and J 1 base; bases outside gene matches: 3. Germline-derived CDR1 and CDR2 are MNHNS and SASEGT. CDR3 coding DNA: TGTGCCAGCAGCAAGGGACTAGCGGGCACAGATACGCAGTATTTT. Translated: CASSKGLAGTDTQYF.